These 17 T cell receptor beta chains came from one sample sequenced in a study of T cell responses to AZD1222 COVID-19 vaccine. Using immunoSEQ multiplex PCR, the repertoire was profiled, and TCRdb retains in-frame clones only, with some absent. The sample lists more than 95,000 clones, over 75% occurring once. Sample: peripheral blood, taken on day 0 of AZD1222 vaccination. These receptors were taken from an adult in good health.

J is TRBJ2-3 and V is TRBV9; maybe TRBD2 (7 bases). Trimming removed 3 bases from V and 4 bases from J, with 15 bases in between. This CDR3 has 15 amino acids. Germline lookup yields CDR1 SGDLS and CDR2 YYNGEE. CDR3 nucleotides: TGTGCCAGCAGCGGGTACGGGGGGCAAGCAGATACGCAGTATTTT. It is translated as CASSGYGGQADTQYF.

This chain links TRBV6-5 with TRBJ2-7, with 9 bases that match TRBD1. CDR1 is MNHEY, CDR2 SVGAGI, per germline. CDR3 length equals 13 residues. After removal of 4 bases from V and 3 bases from J, the junction contained 1 base not matched to a gene. The CDR3 bases are TGTGCCAGCAGTTCGGACAGGGGCTACGAGCAGTACTTC. This translates into CASSSDRGYEQYF.

This clone was detected only a few times. The rearrangement links TRBV18 to TRBJ2-5; D not certain. The ends were cut back, 5 bases at V and 5 bases at J, with 9 bases in the middle. The CDR3 sequence is 12 residues long. CDR1 is KGHSH, CDR2 LQKENI, per germline. The CDR3: CASSGLSETQYF. The CDR3 DNA reads as TGTGCCAGCTCAGGCCTCAGCGAGACCCAGTACTTC.

This clone was observed a single time. The chain is built from TRBV21-1 and TRBJ2-1; the D segment call TRBD2 is taken from the table without a DNA check. TRBV21-1 is labeled a pseudogene. The CDR3 covers 16 residues. CDR3 in DNA: TGTGCCAGCAGCAAAAGACTAGCGGGAGGCTACAATGAGCAGTTCTTC. It yields the protein CASSKRLAGGYNEQFF.

Written as DNA, the CDR3 is TGTGCCAGCAGTGATCTGACAGGGCGGCTCTACACCTTC. This sequence encodes CASSDLTGRLYTF. The gene calls are TRBV2 and TRBJ1-2; 7 bases are a match to TRBD1. J gave up 10 bases and V 3 bases, and 8 bases lay outside the gene matches. The CDR3 has 13 residues. Germline-derived CDR1 and CDR2 are SNHLY and FYNNEI.

The chain has TRBV5-4 and TRBJ2-1; the D gene could be TRBD1 or TRBD2 (5 bases each). Trimming shortened V by 5 bases and J by 9 bases, and 21 bases separated the two germline ends. The CDR3 covers 15 residues. The germline CDR1 and CDR2 sequences are SGHNT and YYREEE (reference sequence). This chain's CDR3 is CASSLGRGRPFEQFF. The CDR3 nucleotides read TGTGCCAGCAGTCTGGGCCGGGGCCGCCCTTTTGAGCAGTTCTTC.

CDR3 region: CASSLDPGVSALHF. CDR3 nucleotides: TGTGCCAGCAGCTTAGATCCCGGGGTCTCGGCCCTCCACTTT. The genes are TRBV7-2 and TRBJ1-6; no definite D call. V lost 1 base, J lost 14 bases, and 15 bases lay in between. This CDR3 region has 14 residues. CDR1 and CDR2 from the germline V gene are SGHTA and FQGNSA. The full variable domain, its missing parts supplied by reference TRBV7-2 and TRBJ1-6, is GAGVSQSPSNKVTEKGKDVELRCDPISGHTALYWYRQSLGQGLEFLIYFQGNSAPDKSGLPSDRFSAERTGGSVSTLTIQRTQQEDSAVYLCASSLDPGVSALHFGNGTRLTVT.

The chain employs TRBV7-9 and TRBJ2-1; D might be TRBD2 (6 bases). This CDR3 region has 12 residues. Trimming shortened V by 2 bases and J by 12 bases, and 11 bases separated the two germline ends. Germline loops: CDR1 SEHNR, CDR2 FQNEAQ (reference sequence). CDR3 in amino acids: CASSLMAGGQFF. CDR3 nucleotides: TGTGCCAGCAGCTTAATGGCCGGGGGGCAGTTCTTC.

The chain recombines TRBV5-4 with TRBJ2-7; 8 bases fit TRBD1. The V gene end was trimmed by 3 bases and the J gene end by 3 bases; junction bases not matched to a gene: 8. This CDR3 has 15 residues. Germline CDR1 and CDR2: SGHNT and YYREEE (reference sequence). The CDR3 nucleotides read TGTGCCAGCAGCTCCCGGGACAGGAAGATCTACGAGCAGTACTTC. Translation gives CASSSRDRKIYEQYF.

The V gene is TRBV6-6, the J gene TRBJ1-6; D might be TRBD1 (6 bases). Germline V gene sequence: CDR1 MNHNY, CDR2 SVGAGI (reference sequence). The CDR3 contains 14 residues. V was cut by 6 bases and J by 6 bases, with 12 bases left in between. For the CDR3, the DNA is TGTGCCAGCAGAGCGACAGGTACTAATTCACCCCTCCACTTT. As protein: CASRATGTNSPLHF.

The rearrangement uses TRBV27 and TRBJ2-5, with 7 bases matching TRBD2. The ends lost 3 bases at V and 4 bases at J; junction bases unmatched: 11. The CDR3 is 16 residues long. The germline CDR1 and CDR2 sequences are MNHEY and SMNVEV (reference sequence). The CDR3 spells CASSFRKRPGGETQYF. CDR3 sequence (DNA): TGTGCCAGCAGTTTCCGAAAAAGGCCGGGAGGAGAGACCCAGTACTTC.

The V gene is TRBV15, the J gene TRBJ2-5; 10 bases align to TRBD2. The length of the CDR3 is 17 residues. V lost 0 bases to trimming and J lost 1 base; unmatched junction nucleotides: 5. CDR1 and CDR2 (germline): LNHNV, YYDKDF (reference sequence). CDR3 in amino acids: CATSREVLAGAQETQYF. In nucleotides, the CDR3 is TGTGCCACCAGCAGAGAGGTCCTAGCGGGAGCCCAAGAGACCCAGTACTTC.

The V and J genes are TRBV27 and TRBJ1-2, with unresolved D. Trimming left V 0 bases short and J 4 bases short, with 9 bases between. Germline V CDR1 and CDR2: MNHEY, SMNVEV (reference sequence). The CDR3 is 14 amino acids. CDR3 in amino acids: CASSLSSRLYGYTF. The CDR3 coding sequence is TGTGCCAGCAGTTTATCGAGCAGGCTCTATGGCTACACCTTC.

The chain combines TRBV9 with TRBJ2-1; 8 bases fit TRBD2. The CDR3 spans 15 residues. V shed 7 bases, J shed 3 bases, and the junction held 9 bases outside the gene matches. From germline, CDR1 is SGDLS and CDR2 YYNGEE. The CDR3 nucleotides read TGTGCCAGCTCCTATACTAGCGGATTCTACAATGAGCAGTTCTTC. Amino acid sequence: CASSYTSGFYNEQFF.

V usage is TRBV6-2 or TRBV6-3 and J usage is TRBJ2-3, with D perhaps matching TRBD1 or TRBD2 (5 bases each). The V end was cut by 0 bases, the J end by 3 bases, with 10 bases between. This CDR3 comprises 15 residues. The germline gives CDR1 MNHEY, CDR2 SVGEGT. The CDR3 spells CASSYSNGGTDTQYF. CDR3 coding DNA: TGTGCCAGCAGTTACTCGAATGGGGGAACAGATACGCAGTATTTT.

The chain couples TRBV5-4 to TRBJ2-5; D is uncertain. CDR3 length: 12 amino acids. V shed 0 bases and J shed 7 bases, with 7 bases lying between them. From germline, CDR1 is SGHNT and CDR2 YYREEE (reference sequence). The CDR3 DNA is TGTGCCAGCAGCTTGGGGGTGGGGACCCAGTACTTC. Residues: CASSLGVGTQYF.

The chain combines TRBV19 with TRBJ2-1, with TRBD2 matching over 11 bases. The CDR3 is made up of 16 amino acids. Germline CDR1 LNHDA, CDR2 SQIVND (reference sequence). V lost 6 bases, J lost 5 bases, and 9 bases stayed unmatched. The CDR3 spells CASRPIPGLADNEQFF. The CDR3 DNA reads as TGTGCCAGTAGACCGATACCGGGACTAGCGGACAATGAGCAGTTCTTC. The full variable domain, completed using reference TRBV19 and TRBJ2-1, is DGGITQSPKYLFRKEGQNVTLSCEQNLNHDAMYWYRQDPGQGLRLIYYSQIVNDFQKGDIAEGYSVSREKKESFPLTVTSAQKNPTAFYLCASRPIPGLADNEQFFGPGTRLTVL.